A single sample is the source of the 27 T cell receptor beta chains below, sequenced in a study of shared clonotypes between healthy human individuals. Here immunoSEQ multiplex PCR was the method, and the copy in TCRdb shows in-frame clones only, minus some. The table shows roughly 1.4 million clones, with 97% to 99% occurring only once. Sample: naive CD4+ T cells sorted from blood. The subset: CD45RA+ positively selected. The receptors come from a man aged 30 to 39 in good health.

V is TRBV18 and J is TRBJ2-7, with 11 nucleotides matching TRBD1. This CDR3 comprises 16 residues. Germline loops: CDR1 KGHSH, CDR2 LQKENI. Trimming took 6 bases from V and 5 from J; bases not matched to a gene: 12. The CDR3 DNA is TGTGCCAGCTCCCGTTCCCGGGACAGGGGGTTCGACGAGCAGTACTTC. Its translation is CASSRSRDRGFDEQYF.

The CDR3 protein is CASNLGGQETQYF. Here the CDR3 DNA reads TGTGCCAGCAACCTAGGGGGGCAAGAGACCCAGTACTTC. The rearrangement joins TRBV25-1 to TRBJ2-5; either TRBD1 or TRBD2 may fit D (6 bases each). This CDR3 contains 13 residues. The V gene lost 7 bases and the J gene lost 2 bases, with 11 bases spanning the gap. The germline gives CDR1 MGHDK, CDR2 SYGVNS.

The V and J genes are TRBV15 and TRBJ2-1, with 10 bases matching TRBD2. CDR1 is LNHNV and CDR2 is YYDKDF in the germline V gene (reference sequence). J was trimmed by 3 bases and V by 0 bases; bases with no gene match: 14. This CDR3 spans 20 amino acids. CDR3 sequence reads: CATSRDPVQREGRGYNEQFF. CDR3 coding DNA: TGTGCCACCAGCAGAGATCCCGTCCAGCGGGAGGGCCGAGGCTACAATGAGCAGTTCTTC.

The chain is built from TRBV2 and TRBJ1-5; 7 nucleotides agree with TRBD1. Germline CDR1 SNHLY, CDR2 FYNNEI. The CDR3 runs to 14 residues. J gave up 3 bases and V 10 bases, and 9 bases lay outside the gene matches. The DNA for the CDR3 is TGTGCCACCATCGGGACAGTAGACAATCAGCCCCAGCATTTT. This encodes CATIGTVDNQPQHF.

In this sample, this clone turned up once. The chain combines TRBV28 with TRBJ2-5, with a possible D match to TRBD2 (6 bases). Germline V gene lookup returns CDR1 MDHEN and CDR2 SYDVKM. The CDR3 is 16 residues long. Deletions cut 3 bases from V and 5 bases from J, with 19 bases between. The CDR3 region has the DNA TGTGCCAGCAGTTTTAAAGCGGGCTCAGGAGGGGAGACCCAGTACTTC. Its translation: CASSFKAGSGGETQYF.

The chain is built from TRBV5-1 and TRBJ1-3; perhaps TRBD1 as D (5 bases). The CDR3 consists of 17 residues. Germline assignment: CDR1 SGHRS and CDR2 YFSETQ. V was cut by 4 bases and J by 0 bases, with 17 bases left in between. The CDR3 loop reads CASSPVGQGSSGNTIYF. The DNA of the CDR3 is TGCGCCAGCAGCCCAGTAGGTCAGGGATCCTCTGGAAACACCATATATTTT.

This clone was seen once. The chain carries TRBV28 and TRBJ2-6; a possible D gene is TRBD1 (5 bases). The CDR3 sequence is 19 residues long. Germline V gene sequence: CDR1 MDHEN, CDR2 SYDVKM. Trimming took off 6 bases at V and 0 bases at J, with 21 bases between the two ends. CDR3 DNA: TGTGCCAGCAGGGGGAATACGGGCAGGGTAGGCTCTGGGGCCAACGTCCTGACTTTC. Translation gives CASRGNTGRVGSGANVLTF.

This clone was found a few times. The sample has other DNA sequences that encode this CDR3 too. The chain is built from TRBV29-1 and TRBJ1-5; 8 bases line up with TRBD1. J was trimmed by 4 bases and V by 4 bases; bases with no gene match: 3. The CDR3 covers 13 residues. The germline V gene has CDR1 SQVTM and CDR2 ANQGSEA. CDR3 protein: CSVGQGANQPQHF. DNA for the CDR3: TGCAGCGTTGGCCAGGGGGCAAATCAGCCCCAGCATTTT.

As DNA, the CDR3 is TGTGCCAGCAGCTTAGGCCCTTCTCGGCTGTGGGAGCTGTTTTTT. Translating gives CASSLGPSRLWELFF. V is TRBV7-2 and J is TRBJ2-2; D gene unclear. The CDR3 runs 15 residues. The germline gives CDR1 SGHTA, CDR2 FQGNSA. V was shortened by 1 base and J by 9 bases, with 15 bases between the two germline ends.

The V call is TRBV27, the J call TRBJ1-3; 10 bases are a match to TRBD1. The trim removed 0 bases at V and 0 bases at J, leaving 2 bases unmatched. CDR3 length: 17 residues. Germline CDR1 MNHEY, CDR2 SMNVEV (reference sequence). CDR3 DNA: TGTGCCAGCAGTTTATCTGGGACAGGGGACTCTGGAAACACCATATATTTT. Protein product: CASSLSGTGDSGNTIYF.

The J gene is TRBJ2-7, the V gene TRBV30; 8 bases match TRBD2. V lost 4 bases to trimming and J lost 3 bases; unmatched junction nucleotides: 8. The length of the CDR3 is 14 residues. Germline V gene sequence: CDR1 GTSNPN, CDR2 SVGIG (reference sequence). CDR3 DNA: TGTGCCTGGATAGAGCGGGGGAGATACTACGAGCAGTACTTC. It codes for CAWIERGRYYEQYF.

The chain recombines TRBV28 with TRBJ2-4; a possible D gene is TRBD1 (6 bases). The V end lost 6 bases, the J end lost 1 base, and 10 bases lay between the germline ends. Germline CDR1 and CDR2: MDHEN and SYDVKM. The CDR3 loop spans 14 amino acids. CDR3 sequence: CASRKQGAKNIQYF. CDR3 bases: TGTGCCAGCAGAAAGCAGGGGGCCAAAAACATTCAGTACTTC.

CDR3 in amino acids: CASSSGGGGSYNEQFF. CDR3 DNA: TGTGCCAGCAGCTCCGGAGGAGGGGGCTCCTACAATGAGCAGTTCTTC. The J gene is TRBJ2-1, the V gene TRBV5-4; D tentatively reads TRBD1 or TRBD2 (6 bases each). The CDR3 extends over 16 amino acids. Germline V lookup: CDR1 SGHNT, CDR2 YYREEE (reference sequence). Between the trimmed V and J ends, which lost 3 bases and 0 bases, there was a span of 13 bases.

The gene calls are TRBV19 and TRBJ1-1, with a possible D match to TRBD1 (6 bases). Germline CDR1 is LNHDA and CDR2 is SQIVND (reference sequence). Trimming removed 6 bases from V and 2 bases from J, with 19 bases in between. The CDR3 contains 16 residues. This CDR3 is CASRTPLGGANTEAFF. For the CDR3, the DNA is TGTGCCAGTAGGACCCCCCTCGGGGGGGCCAACACTGAAGCTTTCTTT.

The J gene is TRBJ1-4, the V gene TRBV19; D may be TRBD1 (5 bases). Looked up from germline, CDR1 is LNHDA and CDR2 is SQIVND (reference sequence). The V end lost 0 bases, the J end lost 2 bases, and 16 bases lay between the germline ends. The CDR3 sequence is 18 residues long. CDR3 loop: CASSIESGLLGTNEKLFF. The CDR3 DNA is TGTGCCAGTAGTATAGAGTCGGGGCTACTGGGTACTAATGAAAAACTGTTTTTT.

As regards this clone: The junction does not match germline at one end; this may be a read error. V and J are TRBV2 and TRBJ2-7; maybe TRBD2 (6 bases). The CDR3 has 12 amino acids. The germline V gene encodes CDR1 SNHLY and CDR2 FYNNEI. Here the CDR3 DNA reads TGTGCCAGCAGTGATCGGGCGGGGCATCCTTCCTTC. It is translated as CASSDRAGHPSF.

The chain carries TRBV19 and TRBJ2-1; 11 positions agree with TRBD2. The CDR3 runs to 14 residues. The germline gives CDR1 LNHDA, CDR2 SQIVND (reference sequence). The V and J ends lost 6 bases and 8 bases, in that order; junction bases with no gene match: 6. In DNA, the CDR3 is TGTGCCAGTAGCACTAGCGGGAGTCGGGATGAGCAGTTCTTC. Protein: CASSTSGSRDEQFF.

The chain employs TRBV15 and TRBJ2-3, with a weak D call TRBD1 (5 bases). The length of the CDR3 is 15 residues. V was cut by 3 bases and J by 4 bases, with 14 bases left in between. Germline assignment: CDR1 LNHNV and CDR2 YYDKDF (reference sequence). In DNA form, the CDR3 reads TGTGCCACCAGCAGGGGTGGAAAAGGGGCAGATACGCAGTATTTT. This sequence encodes CATSRGGKGADTQYF.

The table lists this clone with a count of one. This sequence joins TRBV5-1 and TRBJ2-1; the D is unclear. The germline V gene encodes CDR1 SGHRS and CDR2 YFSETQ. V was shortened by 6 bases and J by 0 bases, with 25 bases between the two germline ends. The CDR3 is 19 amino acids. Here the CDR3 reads CASNYLLSSAGLSYNEQFF. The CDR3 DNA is TGCGCCAGCAACTACCTTTTGAGTTCGGCAGGCCTCTCCTACAATGAGCAGTTCTTC.

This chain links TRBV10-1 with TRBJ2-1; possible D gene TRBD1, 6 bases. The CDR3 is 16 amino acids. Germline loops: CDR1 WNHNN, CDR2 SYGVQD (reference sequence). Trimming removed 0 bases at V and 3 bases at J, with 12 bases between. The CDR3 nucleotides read TGCGCCAGCAGTGAGTCGACCAGGGGTTACTACAATGAGCAGTTCTTC. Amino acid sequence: CASSESTRGYYNEQFF.

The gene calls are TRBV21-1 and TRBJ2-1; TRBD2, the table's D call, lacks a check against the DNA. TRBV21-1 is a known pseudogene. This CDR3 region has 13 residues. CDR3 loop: CASEESSYNEQFF. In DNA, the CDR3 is TGTGCCAGCGAGGAGAGCTCCTACAATGAGCAGTTCTTC.

CDR3 in DNA: TGCGCCAGCAGTCCGAGCCCCAGGGTTGAACTCTATGGCTACACCTTC. Its protein product is CASSPSPRVELYGYTF. This sequence joins TRBV10-2 and TRBJ1-2, with D perhaps TRBD1 (5 bases). Trimming took off 5 bases at V and 4 bases at J, with 20 bases between the two ends. CDR3 length equals 16 residues. Per the germline V gene, CDR1 is WSHSY and CDR2 is SAAADI.

CDR3 bases: TGTGCCAGCGGGTCGGGCAGTTCCTACGAGCAGTACTTC. Its protein product is CASGSGSSYEQYF. The chain combines TRBV28 with TRBJ2-7, with D unclear. This CDR3 is built from 13 residues. Trimming took 8 bases from V and 1 from J, leaving 12 bases between them. Germline assignment: CDR1 MDHEN and CDR2 SYDVKM.

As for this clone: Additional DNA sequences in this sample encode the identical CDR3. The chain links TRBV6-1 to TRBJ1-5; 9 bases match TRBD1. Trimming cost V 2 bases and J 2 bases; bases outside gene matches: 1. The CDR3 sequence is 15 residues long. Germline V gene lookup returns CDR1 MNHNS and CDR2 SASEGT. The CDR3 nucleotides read TGTGCCAGCAGTGAACGGGACAGGGGCAATCAGCCCCAGCATTTT. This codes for CASSERDRGNQPQHF.

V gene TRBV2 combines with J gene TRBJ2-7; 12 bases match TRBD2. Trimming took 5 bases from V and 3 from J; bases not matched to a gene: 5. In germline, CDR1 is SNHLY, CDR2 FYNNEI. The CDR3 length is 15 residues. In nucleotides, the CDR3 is TGTGCCAGCAGTCCAAGGACTAGCGGGATCTACGAGCAGTACTTC. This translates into CASSPRTSGIYEQYF. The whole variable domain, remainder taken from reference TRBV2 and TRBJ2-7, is EPEVTQTPSHQVTQMGQEVILRCVPISNHLYFYWYRQILGQKVEFLVSFYNNEISEKSEIFDDQFSVERPDGSNFTLKIRSTKLEDSAMYFCASSPRTSGIYEQYFGPGTRLTVT.

The CDR3 loop is CASSLDLMGEKLFF. The CDR3 DNA reads as TGTGCCAGCAGCTTGGACCTCATGGGGGAAAAACTGTTTTTT. The V and J genes are TRBV5-4 and TRBJ1-4; D is ambiguous. CDR1 is SGHNT and CDR2 is YYREEE in the germline V gene (reference sequence). The V end lost 0 bases, the J end lost 8 bases, and 11 bases lay between the germline ends. This CDR3 comprises 14 residues. The variable domain in full, completed from reference TRBV5-4 and TRBJ1-4, reads ETGVTQSPTHLIKTRGQQVTLRCSSQSGHNTVSWYQQALGQGPQFIFQYYREEENGRGNFPPRFSGLQFPNYSSELNVNALELDDSALYLCASSLDLMGEKLFFGSGTQLSVL.

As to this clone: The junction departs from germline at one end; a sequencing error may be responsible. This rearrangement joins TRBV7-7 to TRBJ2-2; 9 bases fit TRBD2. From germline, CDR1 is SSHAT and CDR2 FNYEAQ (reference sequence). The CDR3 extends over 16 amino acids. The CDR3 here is CASSPSGVANTGELFF. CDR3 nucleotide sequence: TGTGCTAGCAGCCCTAGCGGGGTTGCGAACACCGGGGAGCTGTTTTTT.